These 5 T cell receptor beta chains originate from one sample sequenced in a study of blood T cells in healthy people across ages. Sample-barcoded 5' priming and a J-beta primer mix drove a second PCR of roughly 7 to 11 cycles. Each CDR3 protein is one row after TCRdb ran MiXCR on the 5' RACE reads. This table holds about 1.6 million distinct CDR3 sequences, about 35% found once. The source material was blood. These receptors were obtained from a woman between 25 and 40 years old in good health.

This chain uses TRBV28 with TRBJ2-1; D possibly corresponds to TRBD1 (5 bases). Germline loops: CDR1 MDHEN, CDR2 SYDVKM. This CDR3 comprises 17 residues. V lost 4 bases, J lost 3 bases, and 19 bases lay in between. The CDR3 reads CASSSQLGVGIYNEQFF. The CDR3 DNA reads TGTGCCAGCAGTTCGCAATTAGGGGTGGGGATCTACAATGAGCAGTTCTTC.

On this clonotype: A much larger clone sits a single nucleotide away, making a read error possible. It is likely a read error, because the conserved phenylalanine at the end of the CDR3 is missing. The chain couples TRBV20-1 to TRBJ2-7; the D gene could be TRBD1 or TRBD2 (6 bases each). The CDR3 has 14 residues. V was cut by 6 bases and J by 0 bases, with 15 bases left in between. Germline loops: CDR1 DFQATT, CDR2 SNEGSKA (reference sequence). The CDR3, as DNA: TGCAGTGCCCGAGGGGGGCCCAGCTCCTACGAGCAGTACTGC. Encoded protein: CSARGGPSSYEQYC.

The chain recombines TRBV4-1 with TRBJ1-2, with D unclear. V dropped 6 bases and J dropped 4 bases, with 15 bases sitting between them. The CDR3 loop spans 14 amino acids. Germline CDR1 is MGHRA and CDR2 is YSYEKL. CDR3 residues: CASSHEPPLYGYTF. The CDR3 nucleotides are TGCGCCAGCAGTCATGAACCTCCCCTCTATGGCTACACCTTC.

This clonotype was seen a handful of times. The J gene is TRBJ2-3, the V gene TRBV27, with D tentatively TRBD2 (5 bases). This CDR3 is built from 16 residues. The germline CDR1 and CDR2 sequences are MNHEY and SMNVEV (reference sequence). V dropped 4 bases and J dropped 2 bases, with 16 bases sitting between them. DNA of the CDR3: TGTGCCAGCAGTTCCCGCCCGACTATAATCACAGATACGCAGTATTTT. It yields the protein CASSSRPTIITDTQYF.

The V gene is TRBV21-1, the J gene TRBJ2-3; no check of the table's D call, TRBD1, against the DNA was made. TRBV21-1 is an annotated pseudogene. This CDR3 contains 18 residues. Here the CDR3 DNA reads TGTGCCAGCAGCAAATCTGGTGGGTGGCAGGGAGAGTCGGATACGCAGTATTTT. Protein sequence: CASSKSGGWQGESDTQYF.